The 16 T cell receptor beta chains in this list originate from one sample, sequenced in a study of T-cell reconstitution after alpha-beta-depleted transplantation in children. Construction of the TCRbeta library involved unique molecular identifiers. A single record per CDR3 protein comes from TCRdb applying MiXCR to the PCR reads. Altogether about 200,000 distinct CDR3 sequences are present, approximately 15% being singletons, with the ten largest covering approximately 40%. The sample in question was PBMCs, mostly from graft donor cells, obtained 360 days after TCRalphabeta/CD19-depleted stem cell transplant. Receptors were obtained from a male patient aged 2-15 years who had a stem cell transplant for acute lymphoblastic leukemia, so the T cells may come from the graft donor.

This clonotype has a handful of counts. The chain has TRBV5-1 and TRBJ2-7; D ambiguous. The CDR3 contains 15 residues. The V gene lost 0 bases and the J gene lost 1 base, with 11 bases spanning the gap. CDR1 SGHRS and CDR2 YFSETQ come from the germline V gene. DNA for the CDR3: TGCGCCAGCAGCTTGGCCACCGGGCCATCCTACGAGCAGTACTTC. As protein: CASSLATGPSYEQYF.

The CDR3 reads CASRRSAVGEQYF. The CDR3 bases are TGTGCCAGCAGGAGATCGGCGGTTGGCGAGCAGTACTTC. The chain carries TRBV6-1 and TRBJ2-7; D not certain. Germline V gene data show CDR1 as MNHNS and CDR2 as SASEGT. This CDR3 is 13 amino acids long. V gave up 6 bases and J gave up 6 bases, with 15 bases separating them.

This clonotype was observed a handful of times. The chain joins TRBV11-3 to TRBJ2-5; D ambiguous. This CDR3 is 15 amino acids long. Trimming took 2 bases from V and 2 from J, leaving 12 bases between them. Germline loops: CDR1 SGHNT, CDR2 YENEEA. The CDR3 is CASSLSFGDQETQYF. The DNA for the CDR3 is TGTGCCAGCAGCTTATCGTTTGGAGATCAAGAGACCCAGTACTTC.

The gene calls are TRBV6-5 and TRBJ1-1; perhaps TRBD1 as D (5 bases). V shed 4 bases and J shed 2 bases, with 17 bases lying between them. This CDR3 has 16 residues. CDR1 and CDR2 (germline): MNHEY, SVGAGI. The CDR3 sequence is CASSFSEGLSNTEAFF. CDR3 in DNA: TGTGCCAGCAGTTTCTCCGAGGGACTCTCAAACACTGAAGCTTTCTTT.

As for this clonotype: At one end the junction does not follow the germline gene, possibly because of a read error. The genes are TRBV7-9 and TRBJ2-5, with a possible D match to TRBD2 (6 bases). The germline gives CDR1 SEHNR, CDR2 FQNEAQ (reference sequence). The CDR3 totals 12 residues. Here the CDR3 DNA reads TGTGCCAGCAGCTTACTCGGCGGGGAGTCCCACTTC. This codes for CASSLLGGESHF.

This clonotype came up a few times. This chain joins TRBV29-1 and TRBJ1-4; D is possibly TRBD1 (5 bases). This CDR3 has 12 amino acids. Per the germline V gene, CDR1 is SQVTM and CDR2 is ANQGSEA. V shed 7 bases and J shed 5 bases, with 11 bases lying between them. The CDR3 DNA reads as TGCAGCGCGGACATAGGGAATGAAAAACTGTTTTTT. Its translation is CSADIGNEKLFF.

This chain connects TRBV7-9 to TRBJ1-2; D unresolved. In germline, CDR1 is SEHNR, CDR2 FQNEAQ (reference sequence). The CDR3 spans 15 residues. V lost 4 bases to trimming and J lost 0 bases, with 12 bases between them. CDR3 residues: CASSYEAVANYGYTF. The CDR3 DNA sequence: TGTGCCAGCAGCTACGAGGCAGTAGCTAACTATGGCTACACCTTC.

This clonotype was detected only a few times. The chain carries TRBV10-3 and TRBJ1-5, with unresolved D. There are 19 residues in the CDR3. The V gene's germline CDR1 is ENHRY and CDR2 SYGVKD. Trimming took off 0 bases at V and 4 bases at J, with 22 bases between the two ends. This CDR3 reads CAISESRRTIAGVNQPQHF. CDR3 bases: TGTGCCATCAGTGAGTCGCGACGGACGATAGCGGGAGTAAATCAGCCCCAGCATTTT.

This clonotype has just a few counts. The chain's CDR3 is CASRRDRGRDGYTF. CDR3 nucleotides: TGTGCCAGCAGGCGAGACAGGGGGCGGGATGGCTACACCTTC. The chain recombines TRBV2 with TRBJ1-2; 10 positions agree with TRBD1. The length of the CDR3 is 14 residues. Trimming at V came to 6 bases and at J to 6 bases, leaving 7 bases not matched to a gene. The V gene's germline CDR1 is SNHLY and CDR2 FYNNEI.

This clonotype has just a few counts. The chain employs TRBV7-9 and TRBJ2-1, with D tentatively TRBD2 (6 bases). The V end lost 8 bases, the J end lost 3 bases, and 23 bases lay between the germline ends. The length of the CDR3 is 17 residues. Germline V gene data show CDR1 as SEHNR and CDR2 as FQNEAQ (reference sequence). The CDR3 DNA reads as TGTGCCAGCCAACGCCCCGGGGGTCGGACAAGCTACAATGAGCAGTTCTTC. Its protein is CASQRPGGRTSYNEQFF.

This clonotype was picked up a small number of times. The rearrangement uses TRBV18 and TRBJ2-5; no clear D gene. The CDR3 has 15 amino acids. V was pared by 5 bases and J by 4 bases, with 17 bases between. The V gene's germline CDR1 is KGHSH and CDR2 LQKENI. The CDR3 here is CASSEPGTWGETQYF. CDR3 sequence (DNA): TGTGCCAGCTCAGAACCGGGCACTTGGGGAGAGACCCAGTACTTC.

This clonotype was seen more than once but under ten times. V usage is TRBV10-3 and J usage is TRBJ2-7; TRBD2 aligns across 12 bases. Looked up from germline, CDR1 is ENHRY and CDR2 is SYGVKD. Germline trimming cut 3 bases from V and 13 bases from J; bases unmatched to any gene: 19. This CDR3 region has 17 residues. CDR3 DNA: TGTGCCATCAGTGATGGGGGACTAGCGGGCACCTCCTCATTCCAATACTTC. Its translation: CAISDGGLAGTSSFQYF.

The CDR3 spells CASSQTRDGGTEAFF. CDR3 sequence (DNA): TGCGCCAGCAGCCAAACCAGGGACGGCGGCACTGAAGCTTTCTTT. The J gene is TRBJ1-1, the V gene TRBV4-1; possible D gene TRBD1, 5 bases. This CDR3 has 15 residues. CDR1 and CDR2 (germline): MGHRA, YSYEKL. The germline V and J ends were trimmed by 2 bases and 4 bases, with 14 bases remaining between them.

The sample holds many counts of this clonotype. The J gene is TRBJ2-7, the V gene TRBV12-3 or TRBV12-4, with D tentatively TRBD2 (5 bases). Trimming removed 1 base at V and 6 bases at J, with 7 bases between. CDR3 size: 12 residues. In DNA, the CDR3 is TGTGCCAGCAGTTTAGGGGGAGCCGAGCAGTACTTC. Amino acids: CASSLGGAEQYF.

The CDR3 region has the DNA TGCGCCTCCTCAGGGGTAGAGACCCAGTACTTC. As protein: CASSGVETQYF. The chain carries TRBV10-2 and TRBJ2-5; D may be TRBD1 (6 bases). The CDR3 is 11 amino acids. The V end was cut by 11 bases, the J end by 4 bases, with 11 bases between. Germline CDR1 and CDR2: WSHSY and SAAADI.

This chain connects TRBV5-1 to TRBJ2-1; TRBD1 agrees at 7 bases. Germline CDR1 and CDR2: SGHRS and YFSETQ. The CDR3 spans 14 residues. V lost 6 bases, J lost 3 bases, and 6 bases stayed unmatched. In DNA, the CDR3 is TGCGCCAGCACCCCCTGGGACAGCTACAATGAGCAGTTCTTC. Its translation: CASTPWDSYNEQFF.